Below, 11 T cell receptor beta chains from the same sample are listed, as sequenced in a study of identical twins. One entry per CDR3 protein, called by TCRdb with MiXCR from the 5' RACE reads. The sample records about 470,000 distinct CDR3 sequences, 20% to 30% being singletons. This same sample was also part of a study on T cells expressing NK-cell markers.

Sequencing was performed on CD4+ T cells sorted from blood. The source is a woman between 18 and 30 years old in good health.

CDR3 DNA sequence: TGCAGTGCTAGCAGGGGAACAGAGACCCAGTACTTC. It is translated as CSASRGTETQYF. This chain joins TRBV20-1 and TRBJ2-5, with D possibly being TRBD1 (6 bases). From germline, CDR1 is DFQATT and CDR2 SNEGSKA (reference sequence). The germline V and J ends were trimmed by 3 bases and 4 bases, with 9 bases remaining between them. The CDR3 is 12 amino acids.

DNA of the CDR3: TGTGCCAGCAGCCAAGTCGGGAGAGGCAATGAGCAGTTCTTC. Its translation: CASSQVGRGNEQFF. The chain uses TRBV3-1 and TRBJ2-1; D is perhaps TRBD2 (6 bases). CDR3 length: 14 amino acids. Trimming pared 1 base from V and 6 bases from J, leaving 10 bases between. In germline, CDR1 is LGHDT, CDR2 YNNKEL (reference sequence).

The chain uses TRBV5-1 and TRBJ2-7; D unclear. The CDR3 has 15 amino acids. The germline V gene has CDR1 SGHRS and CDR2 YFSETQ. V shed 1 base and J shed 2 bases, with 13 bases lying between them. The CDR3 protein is CASSLLGTVTYEQYF. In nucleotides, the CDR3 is TGCGCCAGCAGCTTGCTGGGTACAGTTACCTACGAGCAGTACTTC.

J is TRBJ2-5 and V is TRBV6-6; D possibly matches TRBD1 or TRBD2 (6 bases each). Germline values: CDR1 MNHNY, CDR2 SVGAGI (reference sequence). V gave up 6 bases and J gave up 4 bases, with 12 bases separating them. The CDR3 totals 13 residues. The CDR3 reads CASRPRGRETQYF. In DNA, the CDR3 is TGTGCCAGCAGGCCACGGGGGCGAGAGACCCAGTACTTC.

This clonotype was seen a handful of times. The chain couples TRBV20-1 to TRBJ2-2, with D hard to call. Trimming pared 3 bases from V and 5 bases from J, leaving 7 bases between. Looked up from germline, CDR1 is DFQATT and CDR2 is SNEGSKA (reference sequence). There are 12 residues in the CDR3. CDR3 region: CSASGRTGELFF. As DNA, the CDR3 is TGCAGTGCTAGTGGTAGGACCGGGGAGCTGTTTTTT.

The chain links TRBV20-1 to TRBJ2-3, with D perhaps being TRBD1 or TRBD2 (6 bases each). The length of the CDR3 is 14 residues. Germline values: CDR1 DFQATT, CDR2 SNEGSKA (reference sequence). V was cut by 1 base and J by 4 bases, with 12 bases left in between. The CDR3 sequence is CSARGGAIADTQYF. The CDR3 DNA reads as TGCAGTGCTAGAGGGGGGGCCATCGCAGATACGCAGTATTTT.

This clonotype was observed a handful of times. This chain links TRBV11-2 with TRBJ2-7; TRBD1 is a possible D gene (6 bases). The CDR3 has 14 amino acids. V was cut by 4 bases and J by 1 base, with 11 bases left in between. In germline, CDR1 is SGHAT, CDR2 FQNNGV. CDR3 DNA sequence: TGTGCCAGCAGCTCTTGGACAGCTTCCTACGAGCAGTACTTC. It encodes CASSSWTASYEQYF.

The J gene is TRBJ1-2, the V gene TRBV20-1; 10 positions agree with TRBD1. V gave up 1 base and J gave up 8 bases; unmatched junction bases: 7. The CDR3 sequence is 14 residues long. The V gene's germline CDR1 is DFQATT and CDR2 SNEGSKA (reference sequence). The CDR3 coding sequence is TGCAGTGCTAGAGCCAGGGACAGGGGTGTCGGCTACACCTTC. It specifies CSARARDRGVGYTF.

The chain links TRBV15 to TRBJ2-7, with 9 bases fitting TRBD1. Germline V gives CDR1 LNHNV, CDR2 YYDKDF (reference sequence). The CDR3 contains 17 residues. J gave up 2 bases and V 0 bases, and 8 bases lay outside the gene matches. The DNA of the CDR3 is TGTGCCACCAGCAGAGATCCGGGACAGGGAAAGGCCTACGAGCAGTACTTC. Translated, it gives CATSRDPGQGKAYEQYF.

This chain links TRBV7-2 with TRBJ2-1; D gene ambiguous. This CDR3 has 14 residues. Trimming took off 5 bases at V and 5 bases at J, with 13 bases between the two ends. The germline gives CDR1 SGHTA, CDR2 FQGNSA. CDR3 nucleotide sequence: TGTGCCAGCAGCCTCAAGTACCGGGACAATGAGCAGTTCTTC. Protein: CASSLKYRDNEQFF. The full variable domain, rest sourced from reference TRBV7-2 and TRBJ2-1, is GAGVSQSPSNKVTEKGKDVELRCDPISGHTALYWYRQSLGQGLEFLIYFQGNSAPDKSGLPSDRFSAERTGGSVSTLTIQRTQQEDSAVYLCASSLKYRDNEQFFGPGTRLTVL.

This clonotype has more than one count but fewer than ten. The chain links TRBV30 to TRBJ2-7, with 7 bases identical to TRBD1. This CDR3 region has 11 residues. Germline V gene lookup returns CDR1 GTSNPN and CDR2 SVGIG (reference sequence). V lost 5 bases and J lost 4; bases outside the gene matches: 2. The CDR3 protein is CAWGRGYEQYF. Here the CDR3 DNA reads TGTGCCTGGGGCAGGGGGTACGAGCAGTACTTC.